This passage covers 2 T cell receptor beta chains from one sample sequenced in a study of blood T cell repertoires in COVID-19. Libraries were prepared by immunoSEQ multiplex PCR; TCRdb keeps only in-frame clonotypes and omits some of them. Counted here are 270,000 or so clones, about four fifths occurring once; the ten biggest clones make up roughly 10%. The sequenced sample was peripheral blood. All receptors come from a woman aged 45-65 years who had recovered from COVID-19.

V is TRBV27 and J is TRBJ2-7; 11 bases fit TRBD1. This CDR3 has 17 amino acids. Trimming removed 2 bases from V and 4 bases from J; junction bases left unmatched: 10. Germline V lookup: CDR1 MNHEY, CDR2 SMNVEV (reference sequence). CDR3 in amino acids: CASSLPGTGGPKYEQYF. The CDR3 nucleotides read TGTGCCAGCAGTTTACCCGGGACAGGGGGGCCAAAGTACGAGCAGTACTTC.

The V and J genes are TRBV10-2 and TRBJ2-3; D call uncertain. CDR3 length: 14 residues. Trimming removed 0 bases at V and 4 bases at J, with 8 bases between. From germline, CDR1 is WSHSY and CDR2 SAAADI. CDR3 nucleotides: TGCGCCAGCAGTGAGTCTAAAGCTTCAGATACGCAGTATTTT. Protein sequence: CASSESKASDTQYF.